This TCR beta chain was profiled in a study of monozygotic twins with inflammatory bowel disease. Whole-study results and caveats: IBD patients carried less diverse TCRbeta repertoires (inverse Simpson) than healthy co-twins. Similarity of repertoires did not differ between concordant and discordant twins, possibly from limited power.

Researchers used template switching to add UMIs featuring a 6-nucleotide sample barcode. TCRdb derives one entry per CDR3 protein from the 5' RACE reads, leaving out DNA. The sample table includes a few hundred thousand distinct CDR3 sequences. Comments on this clonotype: The antigen is undetermined.

Blood was collected, under 3 ml per donor. Germline CDR1 is MDHEN and CDR2 is SYDVKM. This CDR3 is built from 12 residues. J is TRBJ2-2 and V is TRBV28. This TCR came from a human donor with ulcerative colitis or Crohn's disease, or a healthy co-twin of an affected twin (not recorded which). The sequenced sample was blood. The CDR3 spells CASSLYNGELFF.